A single sample gave rise to the 19 T cell receptor beta chains below, sequenced in a study of blood T cells in healthy people across ages. A J-beta primer mix and a sample-barcoded 5' primer were used in a second PCR of roughly 6 to 11 cycles. TCRdb independently ran MiXCR on the 5' RACE reads; one entry per CDR3 protein. The sample carries 800,000 to 950,000 distinct CDR3 sequences, roughly 40% recorded once. Material for sequencing was blood. The receptors here all came from a man between 18 and 29 years old in good health.

A few counts support this clonotype. V and J are TRBV7-9 and TRBJ1-6; possible D gene TRBD1, 6 bases. The CDR3 extends over 13 amino acids. Trimming took 5 bases from V and 10 from J, leaving 12 bases between them. Germline loops: CDR1 SEHNR, CDR2 FQNEAQ (reference sequence). The CDR3 DNA reads TGTGCCAGCAGCAGAACAGGGCGCTCACCCCTCCACTTT. It is translated as CASSRTGRSPLHF.

The chain combines TRBV6-2 or TRBV6-3 with TRBJ1-1, with 10 positions matching TRBD1. The CDR3 length is 17 residues. V lost 6 bases to trimming and J lost 4 bases; unmatched junction nucleotides: 14. Germline V gene data show CDR1 as MNHEY and CDR2 as SVGEGT. This CDR3 is CASSYPGTGVRSTEAFF. DNA of the CDR3: TGTGCCAGCAGCTACCCCGGGACAGGGGTACGTAGCACTGAAGCTTTCTTT.

This chain uses TRBV7-2 with TRBJ2-1, with D perhaps given as TRBD1 or TRBD2 (6 bases each). The length of the CDR3 is 16 residues. V was cut by 2 bases and J by 4 bases, with 15 bases left in between. Germline CDR1 SGHTA, CDR2 FQGNSA. This CDR3 is CASSLSGGSLYNEQFF. CDR3 nucleotide sequence: TGTGCCAGCAGCTTATCCGGGGGCTCCTTATACAATGAGCAGTTCTTC.

This clonotype came up once. The chain recombines TRBV7-7 with TRBJ2-1; no clear D gene. There are 13 residues in the CDR3. V was cut by 6 bases and J by 8 bases, with 14 bases left in between. The germline V gene encodes CDR1 SSHAT and CDR2 FNYEAQ (reference sequence). The CDR3 DNA reads as TGTGCCAGCAGTGCCGGGCCTTACGATGAGCAGTTCTTC. It translates to CASSAGPYDEQFF.

The chain links TRBV20-1 to TRBJ2-2; D unresolved. Germline V lookup: CDR1 DFQATT, CDR2 SNEGSKA (reference sequence). The CDR3 consists of 16 residues. The V end lost 0 bases, the J end lost 1 base, and 12 bases lay between the germline ends. DNA of the CDR3: TGCAGTGCTAGAGATCTTGTGAACGGGAACACCGGGGAGCTGTTTTTT. Protein product: CSARDLVNGNTGELFF.

This clonotype was seen many times. This chain links TRBV5-1 with TRBJ1-2; D may be TRBD1 (5 bases). The CDR3 is 14 residues long. Germline values: CDR1 SGHRS, CDR2 YFSETQ. V shed 0 bases and J shed 4 bases, with 10 bases lying between them. The CDR3 bases are TGCGCCAGCAGCTTGGATCGGGGCGCCTATGGCTACACCTTC. It yields the protein CASSLDRGAYGYTF.

V and J are TRBV20-1 and TRBJ2-7; D is possibly TRBD1 or TRBD2 (5 bases each). The V end lost 1 base, the J end lost 3 bases, and 10 bases lay between the germline ends. The CDR3 has 13 residues. Germline V lookup: CDR1 DFQATT, CDR2 SNEGSKA (reference sequence). The CDR3 coding sequence is TGCAGTGCTAGAGCTCGGGGCGACTACGAGCAGTACTTC. Translating it yields CSARARGDYEQYF.

This clonotype was picked up many times. The genes are TRBV20-1 and TRBJ2-1, with D uncertain. V was trimmed by 5 bases and J by 6 bases, leaving 8 bases between them. The CDR3 length is 11 residues. Germline CDR1 and CDR2: DFQATT and SNEGSKA (reference sequence). The DNA for the CDR3 is TGCAGTGCTGGCCGGGCCAATGAGCAGTTCTTC. Its protein is CSAGRANEQFF.

This clonotype came up a few times. The chain couples TRBV9 to TRBJ1-5; weak D call: TRBD1 (5 bases). V shed 0 bases and J shed 3 bases, with 13 bases lying between them. Germline CDR1 is SGDLS and CDR2 is YYNGEE. The CDR3 length is 16 residues. CDR3 DNA: TGTGCCAGCAGCGTAGGAGCCGACAGATTCAATCAGCCCCAGCATTTT. Protein: CASSVGADRFNQPQHF.

As to this clonotype: This may come from a read error, since a much larger clone is one base off. The chain couples TRBV30 to TRBJ2-5; TRBD1 is a possible D gene (6 bases). Gene TRBJ2-7 matches the end of the DNA better, so the J call may be wrong. Germline CDR1 reads GTSNPN; CDR2 reads SVGIG (reference sequence). The CDR3 is 13 amino acids. CDR3 nucleotide sequence: TGTGCCTGGAGGATACAGGGTTGGCACGAGCAGTACTTC. Protein: CAWRIQGWHEQYF.

The count of this clonotype is one. The J gene is TRBJ2-5, the V gene TRBV18; D is perhaps TRBD2 (5 bases). Germline V lookup: CDR1 KGHSH, CDR2 LQKENI. Between the trimmed V and J ends, which lost 2 bases and 5 bases, there was a span of 12 bases. There are 14 residues in the CDR3. The CDR3 nucleotides are TGTGCCAGCTCACCATCGGTAGGGAGTGAGACCCAGTACTTC. This translates into CASSPSVGSETQYF.

This rearrangement joins TRBV11-1 to TRBJ2-3, with D possibly matching TRBD2 (5 bases). CDR1 SGHAT and CDR2 FQDESV come from the germline V gene (reference sequence). The V gene lost 0 bases and the J gene lost 7 bases, with 11 bases spanning the gap. The CDR3 runs to 14 residues. CDR3 residues: CASSLARLTNTQYF. The DNA of the CDR3 is TGTGCCAGCAGCTTAGCGCGCCTGACTAATACGCAGTATTTT. Together with reference TRBV11-1 and TRBJ2-3, the CDR3 gives the full variable domain: EAEVAQSPRYKITEKSQAVAFWCDPISGHATLYWYRQILGQGPELLVQFQDESVVDDSQLPKDRFSAERLKGVDSTLKIQPAELGDSAMYLCASSLARLTNTQYFGPGTRLTVL.

The genes are TRBV6-5 and TRBJ1-1; 12 nucleotides align to TRBD1. Trimming took 2 bases from V and 2 from J; bases not matched to a gene: 12. CDR1 is MNHEY and CDR2 is SVGAGI in the germline V gene. There are 19 residues in the CDR3. The CDR3 spells CASSYRVPGQGASNTEAFF. CDR3 coding DNA: TGTGCCAGCAGTTACAGAGTACCGGGACAGGGGGCTTCTAACACTGAAGCTTTCTTT.

The chain joins TRBV15 to TRBJ2-7, with unresolved D. Germline V gene data show CDR1 as LNHNV and CDR2 as YYDKDF (reference sequence). V lost 5 bases and J lost 0, with 14 bases in between. There are 15 residues in the CDR3. The CDR3 protein is CATSARHPSSYEQYF. The DNA for the CDR3 is TGTGCCACCAGCGCCCGACATCCGAGCTCCTACGAGCAGTACTTC.

This clonotype was observed a single time. The chain carries TRBV20-1 and TRBJ1-2; 7 nucleotides align to TRBD1. J gave up 4 bases and V 5 bases, and 4 bases lay outside the gene matches. Germline assignment: CDR1 DFQATT and CDR2 SNEGSKA (reference sequence). The CDR3 length is 12 residues. The CDR3 region has the DNA TGCAGTGCTCCGACAGGGCCCTATGGCTACACCTTC. It yields the protein CSAPTGPYGYTF.

In this sample, this clonotype turned up a few times. The rearrangement uses TRBV3-1 and TRBJ2-2; D gene unclear. Germline CDR1 reads LGHDT; CDR2 reads YNNKEL (reference sequence). CDR3 length: 15 residues. V shed 2 bases and J shed 5 bases, with 12 bases lying between them. The CDR3: CASSQQHGKTGELFF. The CDR3 DNA follows: TGTGCCAGCAGCCAACAGCACGGCAAGACCGGGGAGCTGTTTTTT.

The chain joins TRBV10-3 to TRBJ2-4, with TRBD1 matching over 7 bases. The CDR3 length is 15 residues. Germline lookup yields CDR1 ENHRY and CDR2 SYGVKD. Trimming at V came to 1 base and at J to 4 bases, leaving 4 bases not matched to a gene. The CDR3 spells CAISELGQPKNIQYF. For the CDR3, the DNA is TGTGCCATCAGTGAGTTGGGACAGCCTAAAAACATTCAGTACTTC.

This rearrangement joins TRBV7-9 to TRBJ2-1; D ambiguous. Germline loops: CDR1 SEHNR, CDR2 FQNEAQ (reference sequence). The CDR3 loop spans 14 amino acids. Trimming pared 5 bases from V and 12 bases from J, leaving 20 bases between. CDR3 region: CASSPRPQNSGQFF. The CDR3 nucleotides read TGTGCCAGCAGCCCCCGTCCTCAAAATTCGGGGCAGTTCTTC.

This clonotype was recorded many times. The genes are TRBV7-9 and TRBJ1-4; perhaps TRBD1 as D (6 bases). The germline V and J ends were trimmed by 5 bases and 4 bases, with 17 bases remaining between them. Germline V gene sequence: CDR1 SEHNR, CDR2 FQNEAQ (reference sequence). The CDR3 is 16 residues long. CDR3 nucleotides: TGTGCCAGCAGCCGAACGACAGGCCGCCATAATGAAAAACTGTTTTTT. Translating gives CASSRTTGRHNEKLFF.